This T cell receptor (beta chain) was captured in a study of blood T cell repertoires in COVID-19. In the study overall: Sources were T cells, B-cell-depleted T cells, or PBMCs; the material itself was cDNA or gDNA.

Source study methods: Counts of nucleated cells, estimated from reference gene primer amplification, were obtained. Sequencing used immunoSEQ multiplex PCR; TCRdb keeps in-frame clones, though not all of them. V and J calls and clone size are as listed in that table; D and trimming were resolved from the DNA. The sample lists around 50,000 clones; around 85% were seen once. The sample was peripheral blood. This receptor was obtained from a woman aged 80 or over with acute or convalescent COVID-19.

The CDR3 DNA is TGTGCCAGCAGTTCCCCGGGACAGGGTCATCAGCCCCAGCATTTT. Its protein product is CASSSPGQGHQPQHF. The rearrangement uses TRBV28 and TRBJ1-5; 9 nucleotides line up with TRBD1. The V gene end was trimmed by 4 bases and the J gene end by 5 bases; junction bases not matched to a gene: 6. There are 15 residues in the CDR3. Germline V lookup: CDR1 MDHEN, CDR2 SYDVKM.